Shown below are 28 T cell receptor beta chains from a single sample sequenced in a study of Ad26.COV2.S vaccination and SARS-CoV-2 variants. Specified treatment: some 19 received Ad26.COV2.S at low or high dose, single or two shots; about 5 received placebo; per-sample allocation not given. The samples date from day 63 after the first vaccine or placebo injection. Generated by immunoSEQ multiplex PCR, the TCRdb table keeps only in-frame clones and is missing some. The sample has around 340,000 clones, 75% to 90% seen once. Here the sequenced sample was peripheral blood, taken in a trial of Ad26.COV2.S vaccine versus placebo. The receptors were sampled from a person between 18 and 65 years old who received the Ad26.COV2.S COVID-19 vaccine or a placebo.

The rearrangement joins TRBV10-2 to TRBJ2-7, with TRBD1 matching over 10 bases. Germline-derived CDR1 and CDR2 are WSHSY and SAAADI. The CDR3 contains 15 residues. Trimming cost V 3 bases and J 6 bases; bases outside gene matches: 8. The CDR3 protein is CASSDGTGEKAEQYF. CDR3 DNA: TGCGCCAGCAGTGACGGGACAGGGGAGAAGGCCGAGCAGTACTTC.

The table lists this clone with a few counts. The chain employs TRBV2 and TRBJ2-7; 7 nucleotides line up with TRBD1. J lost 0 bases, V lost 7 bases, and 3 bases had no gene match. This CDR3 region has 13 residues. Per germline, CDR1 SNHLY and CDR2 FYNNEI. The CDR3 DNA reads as TGTGCCAGCAACCGGGACAGCTCCTACGAGCAGTACTTC. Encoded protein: CASNRDSSYEQYF.

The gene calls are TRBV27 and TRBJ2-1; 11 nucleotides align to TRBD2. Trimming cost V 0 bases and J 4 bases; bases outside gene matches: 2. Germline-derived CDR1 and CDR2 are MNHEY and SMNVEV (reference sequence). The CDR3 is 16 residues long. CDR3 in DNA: TGTGCCAGCAGTTTATCTACTAGCGGGAGATACAATGAGCAGTTCTTC. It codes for CASSLSTSGRYNEQFF.

CDR3 sequence: CASSQDRRGSFYGYTF. For the CDR3, the DNA is TGCGCCAGCAGCCAAGATCGTAGGGGTTCCTTCTATGGCTACACCTTC. This chain connects TRBV4-3 to TRBJ1-2; D is perhaps TRBD1 (5 bases). The CDR3 covers 16 residues. Trimming cost V 0 bases and J 4 bases, with 15 bases left between them. The germline V gene has CDR1 LGHNA and CDR2 YSLEER.

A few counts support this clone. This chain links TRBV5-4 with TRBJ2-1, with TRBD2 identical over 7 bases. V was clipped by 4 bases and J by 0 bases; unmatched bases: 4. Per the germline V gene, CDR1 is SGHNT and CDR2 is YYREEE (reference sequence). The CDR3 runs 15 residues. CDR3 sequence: CASSPPGGSYNEQFF. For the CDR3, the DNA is TGTGCCAGCAGCCCTCCGGGAGGCTCCTACAATGAGCAGTTCTTC.

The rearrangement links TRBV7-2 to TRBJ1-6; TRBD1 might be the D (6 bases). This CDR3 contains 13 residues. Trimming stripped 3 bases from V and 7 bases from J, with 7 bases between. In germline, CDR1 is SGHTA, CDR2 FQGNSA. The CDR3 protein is CASSFDRNSPLHF. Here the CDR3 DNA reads TGTGCCAGCAGCTTCGACAGGAATTCACCCCTCCACTTT.

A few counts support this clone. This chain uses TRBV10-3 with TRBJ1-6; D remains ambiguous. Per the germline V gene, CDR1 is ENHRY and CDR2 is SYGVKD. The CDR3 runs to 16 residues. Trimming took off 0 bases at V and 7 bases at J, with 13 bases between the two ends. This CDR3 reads CAISESVVTENSPLHF. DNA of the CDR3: TGTGCCATCAGTGAGTCAGTGGTTACAGAGAATTCACCCCTCCACTTT.

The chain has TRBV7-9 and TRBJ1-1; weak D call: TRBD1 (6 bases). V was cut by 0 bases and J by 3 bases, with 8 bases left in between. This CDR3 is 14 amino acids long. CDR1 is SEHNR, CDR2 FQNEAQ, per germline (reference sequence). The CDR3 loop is CASSLARGDTEAFF. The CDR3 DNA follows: TGTGCCAGCAGCTTAGCCAGGGGAGACACTGAAGCTTTCTTT.

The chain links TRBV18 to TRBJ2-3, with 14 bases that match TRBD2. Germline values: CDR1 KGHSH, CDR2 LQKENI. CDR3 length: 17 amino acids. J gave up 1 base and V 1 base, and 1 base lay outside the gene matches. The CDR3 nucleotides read TGTGCCAGCTCACCACAGACTAGCGGGGGGGGCACAGATACGCAGTATTTT. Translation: CASSPQTSGGGTDTQYF.

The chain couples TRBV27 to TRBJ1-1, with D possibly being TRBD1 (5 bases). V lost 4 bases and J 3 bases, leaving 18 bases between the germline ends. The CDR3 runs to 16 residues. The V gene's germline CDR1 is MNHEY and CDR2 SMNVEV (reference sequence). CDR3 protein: CASSSLTLGGDTEAFF. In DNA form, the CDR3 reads TGTGCCAGCAGTTCCCTCACTCTGGGGGGTGACACTGAAGCTTTCTTT.

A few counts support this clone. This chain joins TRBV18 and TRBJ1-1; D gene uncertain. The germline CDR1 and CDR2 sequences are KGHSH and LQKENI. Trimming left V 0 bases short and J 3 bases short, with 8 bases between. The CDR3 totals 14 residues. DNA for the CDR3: TGTGCCAGCTCACCACCGGGAGGGTACACTGAAGCTTTCTTT. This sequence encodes CASSPPGGYTEAFF. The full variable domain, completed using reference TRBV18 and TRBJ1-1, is NAGVMQNPRHLVRRRGQEARLRCSPMKGHSHVYWYRQLPEEGLKFMVYLQKENIIDESGMPKERFSAEFPKEGPSILRIQQVVRGDSAAYFCASSPPGGYTEAFFGQGTRLTVV.

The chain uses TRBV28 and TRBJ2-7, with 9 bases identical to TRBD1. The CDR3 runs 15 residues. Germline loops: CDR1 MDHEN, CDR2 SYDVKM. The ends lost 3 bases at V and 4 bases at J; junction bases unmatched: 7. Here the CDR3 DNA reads TGTGCCAGCAGTTTTTTGGGACAGGGAATATACGAGCAGTACTTC. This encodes CASSFLGQGIYEQYF.

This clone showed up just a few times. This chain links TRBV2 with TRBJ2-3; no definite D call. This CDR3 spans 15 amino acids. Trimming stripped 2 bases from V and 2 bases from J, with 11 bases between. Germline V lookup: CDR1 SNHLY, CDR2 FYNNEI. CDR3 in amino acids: CASSEWNANTDTQYF. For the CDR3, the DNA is TGTGCCAGCAGTGAATGGAACGCCAACACAGATACGCAGTATTTT.

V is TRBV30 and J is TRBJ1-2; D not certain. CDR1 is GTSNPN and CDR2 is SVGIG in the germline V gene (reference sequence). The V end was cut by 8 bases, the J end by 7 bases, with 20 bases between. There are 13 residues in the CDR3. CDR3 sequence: CALEGTSFVGYTF. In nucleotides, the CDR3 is TGTGCCCTGGAAGGTACCTCTTTTGTTGGCTACACCTTC.

The CDR3 protein is CASSSAGDEQFF. The DNA for the CDR3 is TGCGCCAGCAGCTCCGCTGGGGATGAGCAGTTCTTC. The V and J genes are TRBV5-1 and TRBJ2-1; D gene unclear. V was shortened by 3 bases and J by 8 bases, with 9 bases between the two germline ends. The CDR3 spans 12 residues. Looked up from germline, CDR1 is SGHRS and CDR2 is YFSETQ.

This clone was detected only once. CDR3 residues: CASSPPGDSNTGELFF. CDR3 sequence (DNA): TGTGCCAGCAGCCCGCCAGGGGATTCGAACACCGGGGAGCTGTTTTTT. The chain is built from TRBV13 and TRBJ2-2, with D possibly TRBD1 on 6 matching bases. CDR1 and CDR2 from the germline V gene are PRHDT and FYEKMQ (reference sequence). Trimming removed 5 bases from V and 0 bases from J, with 13 bases in between. CDR3 length equals 16 residues.

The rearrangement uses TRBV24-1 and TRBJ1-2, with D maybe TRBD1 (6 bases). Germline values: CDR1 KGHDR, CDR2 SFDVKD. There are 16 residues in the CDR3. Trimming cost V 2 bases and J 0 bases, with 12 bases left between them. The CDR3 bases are TGTGCCACCAGTGATTCCCCCGGGGGCACTAACTATGGCTACACCTTC. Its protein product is CATSDSPGGTNYGYTF.

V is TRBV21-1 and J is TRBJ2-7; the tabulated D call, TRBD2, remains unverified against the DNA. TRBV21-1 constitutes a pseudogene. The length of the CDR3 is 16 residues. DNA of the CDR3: TGTGCCAGCACCCACCTCCGGGAAAACAGCTCCTACGAGCAGTACTTC. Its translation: CASTHLRENSSYEQYF.

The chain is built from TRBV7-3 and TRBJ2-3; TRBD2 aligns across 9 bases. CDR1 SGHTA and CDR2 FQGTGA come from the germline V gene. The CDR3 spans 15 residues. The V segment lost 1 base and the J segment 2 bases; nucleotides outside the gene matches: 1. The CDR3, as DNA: TGTGCCAGCAGCTTAAGCGGGGGGGACACAGATACGCAGTATTTT. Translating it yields CASSLSGGDTDTQYF.

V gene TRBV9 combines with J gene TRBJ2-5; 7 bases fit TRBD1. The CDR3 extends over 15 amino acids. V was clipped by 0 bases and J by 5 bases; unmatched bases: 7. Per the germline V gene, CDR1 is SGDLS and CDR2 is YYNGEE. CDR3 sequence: CASSVGQGGWETQYF. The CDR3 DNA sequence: TGTGCCAGCAGCGTAGGACAGGGCGGCTGGGAGACCCAGTACTTC.

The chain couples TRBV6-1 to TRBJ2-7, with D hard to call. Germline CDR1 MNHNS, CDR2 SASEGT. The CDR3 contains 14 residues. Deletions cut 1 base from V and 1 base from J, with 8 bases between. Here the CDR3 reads CASSEGSFSYEQYF. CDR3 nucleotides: TGTGCCAGCAGTGAAGGATCTTTTTCCTACGAGCAGTACTTC.

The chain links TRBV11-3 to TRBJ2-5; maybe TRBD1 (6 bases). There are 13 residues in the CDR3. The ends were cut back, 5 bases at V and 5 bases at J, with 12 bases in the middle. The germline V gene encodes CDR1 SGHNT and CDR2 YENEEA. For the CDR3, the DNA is TGTGCCAGCAGCGCGCTGAGGGGGGAGACCCAGTACTTC. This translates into CASSALRGETQYF. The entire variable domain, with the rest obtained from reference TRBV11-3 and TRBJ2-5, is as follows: EAGVVQSPRYKIIEKKQPVAFWCNPISGHNTLYWYLQNLGQGPELLIRYENEEAVDDSQLPKDRFSAERLKGVDSTLKIQPAELGDSAVYLCASSALRGETQYFGPGTRLLVL.

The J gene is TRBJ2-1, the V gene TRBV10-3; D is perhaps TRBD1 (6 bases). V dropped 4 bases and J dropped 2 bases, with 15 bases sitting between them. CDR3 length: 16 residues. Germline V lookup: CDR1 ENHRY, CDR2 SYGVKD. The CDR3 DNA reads TGTGCCATCAGTGCCGGTCAGGGGCCCACCTACAATGAGCAGTTCTTC. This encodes CAISAGQGPTYNEQFF.

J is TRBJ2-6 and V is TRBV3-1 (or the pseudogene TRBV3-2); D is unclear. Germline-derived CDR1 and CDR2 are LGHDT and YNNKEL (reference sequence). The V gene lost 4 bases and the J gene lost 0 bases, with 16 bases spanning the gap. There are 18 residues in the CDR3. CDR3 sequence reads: CASSPRVIPFSGANVLTF. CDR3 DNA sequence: TGTGCCAGCAGCCCCAGAGTAATACCTTTCTCTGGGGCCAACGTCCTGACTTTC.

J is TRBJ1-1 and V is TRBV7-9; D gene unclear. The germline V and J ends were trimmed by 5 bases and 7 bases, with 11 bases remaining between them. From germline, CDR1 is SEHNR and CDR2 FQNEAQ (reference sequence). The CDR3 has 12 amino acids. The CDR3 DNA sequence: TGTGCCAGCAGCAGCCGGACCCTTGAAGCTTTCTTT. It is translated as CASSSRTLEAFF. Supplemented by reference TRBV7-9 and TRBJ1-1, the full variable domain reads DTGVSQNPRHKITKRGQNVTFRCDPISEHNRLYWYRQTLGQGPEFLTYFQNEAQLEKSRLLSDRFSAERPKGSFSTLEIQRTEQGDSAMYLCASSSRTLEAFFGQGTRLTVV.

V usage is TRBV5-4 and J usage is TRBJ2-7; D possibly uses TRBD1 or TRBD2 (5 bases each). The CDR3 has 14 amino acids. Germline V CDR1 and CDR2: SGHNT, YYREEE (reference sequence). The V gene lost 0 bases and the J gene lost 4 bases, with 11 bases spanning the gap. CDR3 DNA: TGTGCCAGCAGCTTGGAGAGGGGCAGTTACGAGCAGTACTTC. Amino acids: CASSLERGSYEQYF.

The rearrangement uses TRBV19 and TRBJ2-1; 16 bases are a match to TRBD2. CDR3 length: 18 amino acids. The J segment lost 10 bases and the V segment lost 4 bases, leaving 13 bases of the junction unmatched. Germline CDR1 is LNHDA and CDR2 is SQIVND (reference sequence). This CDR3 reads CASSRTGTSGRGGVEQFF. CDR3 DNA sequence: TGTGCCAGTAGTAGAACCGGGACTAGCGGGAGGGGTGGGGTGGAGCAGTTCTTC.

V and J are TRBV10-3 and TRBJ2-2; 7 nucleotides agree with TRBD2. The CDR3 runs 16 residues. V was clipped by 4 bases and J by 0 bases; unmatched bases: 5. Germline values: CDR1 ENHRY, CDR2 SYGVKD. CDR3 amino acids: CAISGVGGTNTGELFF. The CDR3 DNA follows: TGTGCCATCAGTGGTGTGGGGGGGACGAACACCGGGGAGCTGTTTTTT.